This record looks at one T cell receptor beta chain sequence and its context. Antigen unknown. The data belong to a study of T cell responses to AZD1222 COVID-19 vaccine. Germline trimming cut 4 bases from V and 2 bases from J; bases unmatched to any gene: 5. The V gene's germline CDR1 is ENHRY and CDR2 SYGVKD. This CDR3 is built from 16 residues. Clones were read by immunoSEQ multiplex PCR, and TCRdb kept only the in-frame ones, dropping some. The repertoire consists of 120,000 or so clones, with 85% to 90% occurring once and the leading ten covering roughly a sixth. General study findings and limits: Clonal diversity was possibly underestimated; the donors were predominantly white British and more often female. Sampling captured repertoires only after the peak T cell response. Reports indicate that nearly half of spike-specific TCRs are directed at unmutated variant regions.

Second-dose groups at about 4 or about 12 weeks were pooled. Sequencing was performed on peripheral blood, taken 28 days after the second AZD1222 dose. The rearrangement links TRBV10-3 to TRBJ2-3; 11 bases are a match to TRBD1. This receptor was obtained from an adult who received the AZD1222 COVID-19 vaccine. CDR3 bases: TGTGCCATCAGTGTCGGGACAGGGGGGGTCACAGATACGCAGTATTTT. The encoded protein is CAISVGTGGVTDTQYF.